The TCR beta chain under discussion was sequenced for a study of T cell changes during pregnancy in multiple sclerosis (dated by TCRdb to between 2018 and 2021). For the study in its entirety: The study looked at changes in the T cell repertoire across pregnancy in women with multiple sclerosis.

V loses 1 base, J loses 4 bases, and the germline ends lie 13 bases apart. CDR1 SGHTA and CDR2 FQGNSA were looked up in the germline V gene. From its cysteine to its phenylalanine, the CDR3 spans 15 amino acids. Only the CDR3 DNA is retained, 45 bases long and in frame from the first base. To prepare the library, the immunoSEQ multiplex PCR assay was applied. In TCRdb, the immuneACCESS table is reduced to in-frame sequences with V and J assigned. These tables do not hold every clone; where another copy was compared, an unresolved V gene accounts for under half, and the others remain unexplained. This sample holds around 110,000 clones; 92% were observed only once. The ten biggest clones cover 0.78% of the sample. This clone was counted once. Its antigen target is currently unknown. The record has no base qualities; no much larger clone is one base away.

Sequenced material: peripheral blood, taken in the third trimester of pregnancy. This receptor was taken from a female donor in good health, enrolled as a control in a pregnancy study. The chain is made from TRBV7-2 and TRBJ1-2; TRBD1 is possibly the D segment (5 matching bases). CDR3 protein: CASSLVDDSLYGYTF. The DNA sequence is given as TGTGCCAGCAGCTTAGTAGATGACAGCCTCTATGGCTACACCTTC.